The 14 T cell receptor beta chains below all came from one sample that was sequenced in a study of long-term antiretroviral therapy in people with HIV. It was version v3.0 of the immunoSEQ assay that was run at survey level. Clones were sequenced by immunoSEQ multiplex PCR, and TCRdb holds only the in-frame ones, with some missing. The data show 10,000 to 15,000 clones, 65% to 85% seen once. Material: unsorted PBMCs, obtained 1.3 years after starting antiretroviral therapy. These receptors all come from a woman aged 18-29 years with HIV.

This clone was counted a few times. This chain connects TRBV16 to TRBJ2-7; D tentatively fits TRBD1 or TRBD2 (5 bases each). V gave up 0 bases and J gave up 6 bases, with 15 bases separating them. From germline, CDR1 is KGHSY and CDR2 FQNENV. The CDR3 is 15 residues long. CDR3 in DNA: TGTGCCAGCAGCCAATCGGGGGTAAGTCCCCTCGAGCAGTACTTC. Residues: CASSQSGVSPLEQYF.

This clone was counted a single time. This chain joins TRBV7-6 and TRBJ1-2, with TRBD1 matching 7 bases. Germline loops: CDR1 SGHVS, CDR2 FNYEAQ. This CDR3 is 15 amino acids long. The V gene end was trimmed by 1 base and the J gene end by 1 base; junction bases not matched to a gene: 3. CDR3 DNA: TGTGCCAGCAGCTTAGGGACAGGAGTTAACTATGGCTACACCTTC. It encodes CASSLGTGVNYGYTF.

The CDR3 spells CASSGDTQETQYF. CDR3 coding DNA: TGTGCCAGCAGTGGGGACACCCAAGAGACCCAGTACTTC. J is TRBJ2-5 and V is TRBV2, with D tentatively TRBD1 (6 bases). The CDR3 sequence is 13 residues long. Trimming took 4 bases from V and 1 from J, leaving 7 bases between them. Germline V gene data show CDR1 as SNHLY and CDR2 as FYNNEI.

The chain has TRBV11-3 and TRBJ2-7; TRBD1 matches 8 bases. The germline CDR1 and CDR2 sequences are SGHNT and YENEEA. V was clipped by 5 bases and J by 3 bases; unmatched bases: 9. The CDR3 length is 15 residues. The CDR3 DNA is TGTGCCAGCAGCCTTTGGACAGGGATTGGCTACGAGCAGTACTTC. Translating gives CASSLWTGIGYEQYF.

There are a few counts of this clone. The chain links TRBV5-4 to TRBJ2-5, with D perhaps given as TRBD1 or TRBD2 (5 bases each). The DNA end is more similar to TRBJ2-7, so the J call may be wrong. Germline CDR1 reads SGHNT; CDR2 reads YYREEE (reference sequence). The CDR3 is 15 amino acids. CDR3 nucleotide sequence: TGTGCCAGCAGCACCCGGGGCATGGGGTCCTACGAGCAGTACTTC. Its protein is CASSTRGMGSYEQYF.

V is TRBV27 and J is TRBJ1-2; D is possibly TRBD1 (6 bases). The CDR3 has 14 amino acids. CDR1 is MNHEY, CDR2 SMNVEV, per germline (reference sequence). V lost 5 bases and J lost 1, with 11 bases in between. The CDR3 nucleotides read TGTGCCAGCAGTCCATGGGGGCTTAACTATGGCTACACCTTC. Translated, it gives CASSPWGLNYGYTF.

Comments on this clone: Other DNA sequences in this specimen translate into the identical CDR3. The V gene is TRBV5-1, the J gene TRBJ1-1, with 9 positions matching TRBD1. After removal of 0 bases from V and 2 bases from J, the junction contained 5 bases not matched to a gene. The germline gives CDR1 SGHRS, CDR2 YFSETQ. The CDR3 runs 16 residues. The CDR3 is CASSLAGTGLNTEAFF. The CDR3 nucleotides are TGCGCCAGCAGCTTGGCCGGGACAGGGTTAAACACTGAAGCTTTCTTT. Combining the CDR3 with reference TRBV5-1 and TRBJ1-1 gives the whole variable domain KAGVTQTPRYLIKTRGQQVTLSCSPISGHRSVSWYQQTPGQGLQFLFEYFSETQRNKGNFPGRFSGRQFSNSRSEMNVSTLELGDSALYLCASSLAGTGLNTEAFFGQGTRLTVV.

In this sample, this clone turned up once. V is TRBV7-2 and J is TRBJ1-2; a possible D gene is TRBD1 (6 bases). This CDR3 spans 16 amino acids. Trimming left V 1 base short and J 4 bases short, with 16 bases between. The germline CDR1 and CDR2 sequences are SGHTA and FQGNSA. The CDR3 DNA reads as TGTGCCAGCAGCTTAGAATCGGGGGCTGGCTTCTATGGCTACACCTTC. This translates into CASSLESGAGFYGYTF.

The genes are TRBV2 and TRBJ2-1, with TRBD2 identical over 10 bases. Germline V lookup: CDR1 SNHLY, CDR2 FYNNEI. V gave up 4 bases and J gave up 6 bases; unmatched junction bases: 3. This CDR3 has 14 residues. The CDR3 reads CASSGSGRGNEQFF. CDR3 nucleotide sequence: TGTGCCAGCAGTGGGAGCGGGAGGGGCAATGAGCAGTTCTTC.

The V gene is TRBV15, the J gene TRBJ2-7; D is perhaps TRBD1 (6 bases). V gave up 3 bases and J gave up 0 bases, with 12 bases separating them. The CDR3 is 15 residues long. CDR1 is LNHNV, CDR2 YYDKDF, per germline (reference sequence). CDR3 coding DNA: TGTGCCACCAGCAGGGGGGCAGGGAGCTCCTACGAGCAGTACTTC. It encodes CATSRGAGSSYEQYF.

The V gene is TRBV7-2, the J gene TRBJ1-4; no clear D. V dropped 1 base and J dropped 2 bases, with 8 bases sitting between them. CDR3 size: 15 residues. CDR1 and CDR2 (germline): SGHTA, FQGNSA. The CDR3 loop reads CASSLVLATNEKLFF. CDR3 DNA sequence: TGTGCCAGCAGCTTAGTTCTGGCCACTAATGAAAAACTGTTTTTT.

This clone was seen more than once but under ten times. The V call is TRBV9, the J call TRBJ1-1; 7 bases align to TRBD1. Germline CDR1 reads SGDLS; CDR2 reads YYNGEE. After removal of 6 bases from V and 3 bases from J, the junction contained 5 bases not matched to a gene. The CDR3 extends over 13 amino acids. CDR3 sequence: CASTRDRDTEAFF. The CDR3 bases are TGTGCCAGCACCCGGGACAGAGACACTGAAGCTTTCTTT.

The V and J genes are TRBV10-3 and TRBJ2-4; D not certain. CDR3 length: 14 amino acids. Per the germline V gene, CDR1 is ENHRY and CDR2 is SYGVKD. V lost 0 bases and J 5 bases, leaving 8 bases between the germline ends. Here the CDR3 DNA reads TGTGCCATCAGTGAGTCAGGAGTGGAAAACATTCAGTACTTC. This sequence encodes CAISESGVENIQYF.

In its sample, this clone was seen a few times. Here the CDR3 reads CASTLSLYGEQFF. As DNA, the CDR3 is TGTGCCAGCACCCTTTCCCTTTACGGTGAGCAGTTCTTC. The genes are TRBV27 and TRBJ2-1; D is unresolved. Germline CDR1 MNHEY, CDR2 SMNVEV (reference sequence). With 7 bases removed from V and 9 bases from J, the gap between germline ends came to 16 bases. This CDR3 comprises 13 residues.